Following are 17 T cell receptor beta chains from one sample sequenced in a study of T cell responses to AZD1222 COVID-19 vaccine. Data came from immunoSEQ multiplex PCR; TCRdb stores just in-frame clones and leaves some out. Of 90,000 to 95,000 clones in the sample, approximately 90% were seen once. The specimen comprised peripheral blood, sampled on day 0 of AZD1222 vaccination. The receptors were gathered from an adult in good health.

The chain combines TRBV13 with TRBJ1-3; 7 bases are a match to TRBD1. This CDR3 is built from 16 residues. Trimming removed 5 bases from V and 4 bases from J; junction bases left unmatched: 11. From germline, CDR1 is PRHDT and CDR2 FYEKMQ (reference sequence). The CDR3: CASSPRQGEAGNTIYF. In DNA, the CDR3 is TGTGCCAGCAGCCCCCGACAGGGTGAGGCGGGAAACACCATATATTTT.

This clone was counted a few times. The CDR3 sequence is CASSEAPFNQPQHF. In DNA form, the CDR3 reads TGTGCCAGCAGTGAAGCCCCTTTCAATCAGCCCCAGCATTTT. The rearrangement joins TRBV6-1 to TRBJ1-5; no reliable D call. Trimming removed 0 bases from V and 3 bases from J, with 6 bases in between. Germline-derived CDR1 and CDR2 are MNHNS and SASEGT. The CDR3 runs 14 residues.

J is TRBJ2-7 and V is TRBV4-1, with TRBD2 matching 14 bases. The germline CDR1 and CDR2 sequences are MGHRA and YSYEKL. The trim removed 2 bases at V and 3 bases at J, leaving 6 bases unmatched. CDR3 length: 17 amino acids. The CDR3 sequence is CASSQTGLAGDLYEQYF. CDR3 nucleotides: TGCGCCAGCAGCCAAACGGGACTAGCGGGGGACCTCTACGAGCAGTACTTC.

This sequence joins TRBV3-1 (or the pseudogene TRBV3-2) and TRBJ2-7; D is possibly TRBD1 or TRBD2 (5 bases each). The CDR3 has 16 residues. The V gene lost 4 bases and the J gene lost 3 bases, with 19 bases spanning the gap. Germline loops: CDR1 LGHDT, CDR2 YNNKEL (reference sequence). Here the CDR3 DNA reads TGTGCCAGCAGCCGAGGACCGGGACGGTGGATCTACGAGCAGTACTTC. Its protein is CASSRGPGRWIYEQYF.

This CDR3 reads CAIQGTANEQYF. Written as DNA, the CDR3 is TGTGCCATCCAAGGGACTGCCAACGAGCAGTACTTC. V gene TRBV10-3 combines with J gene TRBJ2-7; D might be TRBD2 (6 bases). Trimming removed 8 bases from V and 5 bases from J, with 13 bases in between. The CDR3 is 12 residues long. The germline V gene has CDR1 ENHRY and CDR2 SYGVKD.

In the case of this clone: Compared with germline, one end of the junction differs, possibly owing to a read error. This chain links TRBV12-3 or TRBV12-4 with TRBJ1-2; a possible D gene is TRBD1 (6 bases). The CDR3 has 11 amino acids. For the CDR3, the DNA is TGTGCCAGCAGTGATCGGGGGGCGAGCACTTTC. It encodes CASSDRGASTF.

With regard to this clone: A junction boundary mismatches the germline segment, possibly from a read error. The rearrangement uses TRBV5-1 and TRBJ1-1, with TRBD1 matching 7 bases. The CDR3 has 13 residues. Germline lookup yields CDR1 SGHRS and CDR2 YFSETQ. CDR3 bases: TGCGCCAGCAGCATACAGGGGAACGCTGAAGCTTTCTTT. Translation gives CASSIQGNAEAFF. The complete variable domain, with remaining parts taken from reference TRBV5-1 and TRBJ1-1, reads KAGVTQTPRYLIKTRGQQVTLSCSPISGHRSVSWYQQTPGQGLQFLFEYFSETQRNKGNFPGRFSGRQFSNSRSEMNVSTLELGDSALYLCASSIQGNAEAFFGQGTRLTVV.

The sample holds a few counts of this clone. The chain combines TRBV12-3 or TRBV12-4 with TRBJ1-4, with D hard to call. V lost 2 bases and J 9 bases, leaving 7 bases between the germline ends. The length of the CDR3 is 12 residues. The CDR3 coding sequence is TGTGCCAGCAGTTTACCGAATAAAAAACTGTTTTTT. Protein: CASSLPNKKLFF.

The chain employs TRBV10-3 and TRBJ1-3, with D tentatively TRBD1 (5 bases). The germline CDR1 and CDR2 sequences are ENHRY and SYGVKD. Trimming cost V 2 bases and J 2 bases, with 13 bases left between them. This CDR3 is built from 16 residues. CDR3 sequence (DNA): TGTGCCATCAGTGAGCCCCCCGGGGGGGCTGGAAACACCATATATTTT. Protein: CAISEPPGGAGNTIYF.

The chain employs TRBV2 and TRBJ1-3; no definite D call. The CDR3 is 14 residues long. Germline lookup yields CDR1 SNHLY and CDR2 FYNNEI. Trimming took 0 bases from V and 0 from J, leaving 3 bases between them. CDR3 sequence reads: CASSEAGSGNTIYF. The CDR3 DNA is TGTGCCAGCAGTGAAGCGGGCTCTGGAAACACCATATATTTT.

V is TRBV11-2 and J is TRBJ2-7; D possibly uses TRBD1 or TRBD2 (5 bases each). Deletions cut 5 bases from V and 6 bases from J, with 17 bases between. The length of the CDR3 is 14 residues. Germline CDR1 SGHAT, CDR2 FQNNGV. As DNA, the CDR3 is TGTGCCAGCAGCGTCCCGGGACGGGGAGCCGAGCAGTACTTC. It is translated as CASSVPGRGAEQYF.

This sequence joins TRBV12-3 or TRBV12-4 and TRBJ1-2; D unresolved. V lost 7 bases, J lost 5 bases, and 14 bases lay in between. This CDR3 contains 13 residues. CDR3 sequence reads: CASTPGRDYGYTF. CDR3 sequence (DNA): TGTGCCAGCACCCCTGGGCGGGATTATGGCTACACCTTC.

V gene TRBV6-6 combines with J gene TRBJ1-5, with D possibly matching TRBD1 (5 bases). The V gene's germline CDR1 is MNHNY and CDR2 SVGAGI (reference sequence). The length of the CDR3 is 14 residues. V was trimmed by 4 bases and J by 2 bases, leaving 9 bases between them. CDR3 sequence (DNA): TGTGCCAGCAGTTCAGGGAATCGCAATCAGCCCCAGCATTTT. Residues: CASSSGNRNQPQHF.

In this sample, this clone turned up once. The genes are TRBV11-2 and TRBJ1-1, with D uncertain. The V end was cut by 5 bases, the J end by 10 bases, with 14 bases between. The CDR3 covers 12 residues. The germline gives CDR1 SGHAT, CDR2 FQNNGV. CDR3 nucleotides: TGTGCCAGCAGCCAAAGACCGGGCGGAGCTTTCTTT. It is translated as CASSQRPGGAFF.

V usage is TRBV12-5 and J usage is TRBJ2-1; possibly TRBD1 for D (5 bases). CDR3 length: 13 residues. Trimming cost V 5 bases and J 8 bases, with 13 bases left between them. The germline gives CDR1 LGHNT, CDR2 FRNRAP. CDR3 residues: CASGRAGSDEQFF. The DNA of the CDR3 is TGTGCTAGTGGTAGGGCAGGGTCCGATGAGCAGTTCTTC.

The chain has TRBV3-1 (or the pseudogene TRBV3-2) and TRBJ1-2; 9 bases map to TRBD1. Losses at the gene ends were 0 bases for V and 3 bases for J; bases not matched to a gene: 5. CDR1 and CDR2 from the germline V gene are LGHDT and YNNKEL (reference sequence). The CDR3 totals 16 residues. The CDR3 coding sequence is TGTGCCAGCAGCCAAGATCATAGGACAGGGGACTATGGCTACACCTTC. Translation: CASSQDHRTGDYGYTF.

A single count supports this clone. This rearrangement joins TRBV4-1 to TRBJ2-3, with a weak D call TRBD1 (5 bases). The CDR3 consists of 16 residues. Trimming shortened V by 0 bases and J by 0 bases, and 10 bases separated the two germline ends. CDR1 and CDR2 (germline): MGHRA, YSYEKL. The CDR3 sequence is CASSQDRQSSTDTQYF. As DNA, the CDR3 is TGCGCCAGCAGCCAAGATCGACAGAGTAGCACAGATACGCAGTATTTT.